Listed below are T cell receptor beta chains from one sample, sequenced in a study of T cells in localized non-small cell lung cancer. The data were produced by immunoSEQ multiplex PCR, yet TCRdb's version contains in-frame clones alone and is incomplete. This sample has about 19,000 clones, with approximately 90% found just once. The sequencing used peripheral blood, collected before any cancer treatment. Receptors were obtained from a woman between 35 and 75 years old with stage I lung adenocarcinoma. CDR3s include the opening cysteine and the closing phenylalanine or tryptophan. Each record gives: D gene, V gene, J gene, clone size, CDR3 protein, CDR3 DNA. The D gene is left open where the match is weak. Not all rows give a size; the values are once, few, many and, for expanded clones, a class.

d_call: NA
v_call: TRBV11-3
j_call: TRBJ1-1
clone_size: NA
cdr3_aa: CASSAANTEAFF
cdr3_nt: TGTGCCAGCAGCGCCGCGAACACTGAAGCTTTCTTT

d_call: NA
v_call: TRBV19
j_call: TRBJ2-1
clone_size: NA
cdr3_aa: CASKGRGPGSYNEQFF
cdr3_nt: TGTGCCAGTAAAGGCAGGGGCCCGGGTTCGTACAATGAGCAGTTCTTC

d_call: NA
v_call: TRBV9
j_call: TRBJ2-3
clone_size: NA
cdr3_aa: CASSVGGRGDTDTQYF
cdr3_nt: TGTGCCAGCAGCGTAGGGGGTAGGGGGGATACAGATACGCAGTATTTT

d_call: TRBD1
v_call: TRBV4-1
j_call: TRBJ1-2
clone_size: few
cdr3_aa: CASSQPDRGREGYTF
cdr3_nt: TGCGCCAGCAGCCAACCAGACAGGGGGCGTGAGGGCTACACCTTC

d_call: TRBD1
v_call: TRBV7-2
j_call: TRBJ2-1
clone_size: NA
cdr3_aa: CASSLTGESYNEQFF
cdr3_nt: TGTGCCAGCAGCTTGACAGGGGAGTCCTACAATGAGCAGTTCTTC

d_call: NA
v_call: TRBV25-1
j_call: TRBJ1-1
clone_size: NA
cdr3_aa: CASSVPGETTEAFF
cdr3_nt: TGTGCCAGCAGTGTTCCAGGGGAGACCACTGAAGCTTTCTTT

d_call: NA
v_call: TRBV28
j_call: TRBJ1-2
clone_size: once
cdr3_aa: CASSLRQLYGYTF
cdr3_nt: TGTGCCAGCAGTTTAAGACAACTCTATGGCTACACCTTC

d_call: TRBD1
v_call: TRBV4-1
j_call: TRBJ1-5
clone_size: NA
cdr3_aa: CASSQGGQGSHQPQHF
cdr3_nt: TGCGCCAGCAGCCAAGGAGGACAGGGTAGTCATCAGCCCCAGCATTTT

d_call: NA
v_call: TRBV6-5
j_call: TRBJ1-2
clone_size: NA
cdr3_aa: CASSSRGGYTF
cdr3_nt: TGTGCCAGCAGTTCCAGGGGTGGCTACACCTTC

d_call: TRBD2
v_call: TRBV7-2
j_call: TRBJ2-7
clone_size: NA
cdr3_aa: CASSPAGNHPYEQYF
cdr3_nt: TGTGCCAGCAGCCCAGCGGGGAACCACCCCTACGAGCAGTACTTC

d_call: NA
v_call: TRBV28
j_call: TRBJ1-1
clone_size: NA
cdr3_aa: CASTSPGGNTEAFF
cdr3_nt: TGTGCCAGCACCTCCCCTGGGGGTAACACTGAAGCTTTCTTT

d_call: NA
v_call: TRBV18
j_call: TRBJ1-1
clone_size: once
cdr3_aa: CASWRDGFTEAFF
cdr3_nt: TGTGCCAGCTGGCGAGACGGGTTCACTGAAGCTTTCTTT

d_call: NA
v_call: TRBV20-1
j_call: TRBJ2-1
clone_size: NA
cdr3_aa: CSARPRQVQFF
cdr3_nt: TGCAGTGCTAGACCCCGGCAGGTCCAGTTCTTC

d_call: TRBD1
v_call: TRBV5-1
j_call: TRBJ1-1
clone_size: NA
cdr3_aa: CASSSTGGSVTEAFF
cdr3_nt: TGCGCCAGCAGCTCGACAGGGGGGTCTGTCACTGAAGCTTTCTTT

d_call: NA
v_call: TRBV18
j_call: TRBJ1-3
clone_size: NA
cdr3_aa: CASSPRNSAGNTIYF
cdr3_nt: TGTGCCAGCTCACCACGAAATTCGGCCGGAAACACCATATATTTT

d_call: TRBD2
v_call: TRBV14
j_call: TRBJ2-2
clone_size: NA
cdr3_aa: CASRPSGSQTGELFF
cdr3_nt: TGTGCCAGCAGACCGAGCGGGAGTCAGACCGGGGAGCTGTTTTTT

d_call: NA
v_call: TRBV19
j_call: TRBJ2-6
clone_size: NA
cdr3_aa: CASSAFSGANVLTF
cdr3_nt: TGTGCCAGTAGTGCGTTCTCTGGGGCCAACGTCCTGACTTTC

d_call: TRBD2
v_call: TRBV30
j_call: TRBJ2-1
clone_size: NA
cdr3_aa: CAWSVSGANEQFF
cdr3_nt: TGTGCCTGGAGTGTGAGCGGGGCCAATGAGCAGTTCTTC

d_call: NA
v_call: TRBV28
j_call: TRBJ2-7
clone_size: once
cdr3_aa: CASSLGGAGGFSYEQYF
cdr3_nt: TGTGCCAGCAGTTTAGGGGGCGCCGGGGGGTTCTCCTACGAGCAGTACTTC

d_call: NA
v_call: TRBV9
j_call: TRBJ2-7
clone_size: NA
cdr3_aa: CASSAGIGGNHYEQYF
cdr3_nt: TGTGCCAGCAGCGCCGGAATCGGGGGTAACCACTACGAGCAGTACTTC

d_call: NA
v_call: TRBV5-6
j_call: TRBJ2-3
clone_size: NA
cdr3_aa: CASSSPGGADTQYF
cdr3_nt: TGTGCCAGCAGCTCACCCGGGGGTGCAGATACGCAGTATTTT